One T cell receptor beta chain is described in this entry. Germline assignment: CDR1 LNHDA and CDR2 SQIVND (reference sequence). V lost 7 bases to trimming and J lost 2 bases, with 15 bases between them. The CDR3 runs to 15 residues. This entry belongs to a study of blood T cell repertoires in COVID-19. Produced via immunoSEQ multiplex PCR; TCRdb's table is partial and in-frame only. The sample lists about 180,000 clones; approximately 85% were seen once. The specimen was peripheral blood. The chain links TRBV19 to TRBJ1-5; no firm D call. The source of this sequence is a woman older than 75 with acute or convalescent COVID-19. The CDR3 bases are TGTGCCAGTACCGCTACGCGACACGGCAATCAGCCCCAGCATTTT. It translates to CASTATRHGNQPQHF.